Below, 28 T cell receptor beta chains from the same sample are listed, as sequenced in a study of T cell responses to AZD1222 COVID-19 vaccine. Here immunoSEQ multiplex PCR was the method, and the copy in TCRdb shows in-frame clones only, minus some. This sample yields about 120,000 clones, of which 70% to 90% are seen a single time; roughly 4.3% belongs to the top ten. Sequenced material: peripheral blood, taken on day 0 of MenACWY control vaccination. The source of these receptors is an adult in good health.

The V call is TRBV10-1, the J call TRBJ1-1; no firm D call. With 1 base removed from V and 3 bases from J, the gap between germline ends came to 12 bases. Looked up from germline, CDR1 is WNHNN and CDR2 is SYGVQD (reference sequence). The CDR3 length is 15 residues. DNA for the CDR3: TGCGCCAGCAGTGAGTTTCCCCAACTTCACACTGAAGCTTTCTTT. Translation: CASSEFPQLHTEAFF.

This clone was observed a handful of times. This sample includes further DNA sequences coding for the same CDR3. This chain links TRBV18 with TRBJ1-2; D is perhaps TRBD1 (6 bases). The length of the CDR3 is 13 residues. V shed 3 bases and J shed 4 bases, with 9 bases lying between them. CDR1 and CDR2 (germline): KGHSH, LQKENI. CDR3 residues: CASSPDRSYGYTF. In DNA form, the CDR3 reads TGTGCCAGCTCACCTGACAGGTCCTATGGCTACACCTTC.

The DNA for the CDR3 is TGTGCCAGCAGTTTAAAGGGGACCGACGAGCAGTACTTC. This translates into CASSLKGTDEQYF. V is TRBV28 and J is TRBJ2-7; D assignment may be TRBD1 or TRBD2 (5 bases each). Trimming stripped 2 bases from V and 5 bases from J, with 10 bases between. The germline CDR1 and CDR2 sequences are MDHEN and SYDVKM. The CDR3 spans 13 residues.

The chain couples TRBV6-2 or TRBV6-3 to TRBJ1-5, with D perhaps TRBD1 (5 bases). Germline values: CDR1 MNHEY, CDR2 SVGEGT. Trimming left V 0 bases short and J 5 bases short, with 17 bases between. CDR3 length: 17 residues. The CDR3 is CASSYSIGQGMHQPQHF. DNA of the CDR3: TGTGCCAGCAGTTACTCGATCGGGCAGGGAATGCATCAGCCCCAGCATTTT.

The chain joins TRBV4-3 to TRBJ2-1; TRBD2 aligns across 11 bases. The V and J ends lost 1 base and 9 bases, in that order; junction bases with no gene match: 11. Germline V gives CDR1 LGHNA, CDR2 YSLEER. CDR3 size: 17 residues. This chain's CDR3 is CASSQAVGSGGAGEQFF. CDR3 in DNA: TGCGCCAGCAGCCAAGCTGTAGGTAGCGGGGGGGCCGGTGAGCAGTTCTTC.

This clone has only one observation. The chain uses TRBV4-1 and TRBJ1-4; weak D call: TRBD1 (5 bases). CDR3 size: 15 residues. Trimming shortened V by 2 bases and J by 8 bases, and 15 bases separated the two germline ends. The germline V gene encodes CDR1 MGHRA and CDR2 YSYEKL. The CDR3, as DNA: TGCGCCAGCAGCCAACGCGGGGCAGGTGTCGAAAAACTGTTTTTT. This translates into CASSQRGAGVEKLFF.

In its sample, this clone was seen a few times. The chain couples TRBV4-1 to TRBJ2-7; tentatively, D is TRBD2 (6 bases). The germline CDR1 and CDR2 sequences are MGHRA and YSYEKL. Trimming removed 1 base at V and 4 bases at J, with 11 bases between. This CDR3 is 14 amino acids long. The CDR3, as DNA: TGCGCCAGCAGCCAAGTGGTAGGAGGGTACGAGCAGTACTTC. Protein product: CASSQVVGGYEQYF.

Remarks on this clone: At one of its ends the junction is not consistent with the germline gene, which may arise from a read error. CDR3 DNA: TGTGCCAGCAGCCCTCGGACAGGGGGTTGGGTTCATCGATTT. Translated: CASSPRTGGWVHRF. The chain links TRBV7-8 to TRBJ1-1; 10 positions match TRBD1. The CDR3 length is 14 residues. Germline-derived CDR1 and CDR2 are SGHVS and FQNEAQ.

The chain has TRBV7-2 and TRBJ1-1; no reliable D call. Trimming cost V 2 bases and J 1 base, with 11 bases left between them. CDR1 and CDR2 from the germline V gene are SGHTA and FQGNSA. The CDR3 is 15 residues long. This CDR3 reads CASSLWPGRNTEAFF. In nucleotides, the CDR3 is TGTGCCAGCAGCTTATGGCCAGGTCGGAACACTGAAGCTTTCTTT.

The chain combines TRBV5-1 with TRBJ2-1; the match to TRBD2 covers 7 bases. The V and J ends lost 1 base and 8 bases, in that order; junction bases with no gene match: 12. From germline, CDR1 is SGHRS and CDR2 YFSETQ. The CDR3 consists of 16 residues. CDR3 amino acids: CASSLMPGLSQYEQFF. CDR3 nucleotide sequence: TGCGCCAGCAGCTTGATGCCGGGACTATCACAATATGAGCAGTTCTTC. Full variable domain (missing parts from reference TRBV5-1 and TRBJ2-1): KAGVTQTPRYLIKTRGQQVTLSCSPISGHRSVSWYQQTPGQGLQFLFEYFSETQRNKGNFPGRFSGRQFSNSRSEMNVSTLELGDSALYLCASSLMPGLSQYEQFFGPGTRLTVL.

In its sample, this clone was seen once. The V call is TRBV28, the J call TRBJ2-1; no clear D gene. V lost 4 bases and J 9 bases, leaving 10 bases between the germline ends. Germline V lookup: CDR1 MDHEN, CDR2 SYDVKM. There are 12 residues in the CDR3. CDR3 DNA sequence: TGTGCCAGCAGTTCCCAGGTGGGTGAGCAGTTCTTC. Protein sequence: CASSSQVGEQFF.

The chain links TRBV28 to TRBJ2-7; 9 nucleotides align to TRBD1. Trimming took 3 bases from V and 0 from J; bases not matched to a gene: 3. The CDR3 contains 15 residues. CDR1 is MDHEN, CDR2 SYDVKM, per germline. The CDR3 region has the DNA TGTGCCAGCAGTTTCCGGGACAGGGACTCCTACGAGCAGTACTTC. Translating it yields CASSFRDRDSYEQYF.

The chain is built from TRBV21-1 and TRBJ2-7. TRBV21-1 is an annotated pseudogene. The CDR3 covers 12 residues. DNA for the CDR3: TGTGCCAGCCCCGGGGGCGCGTACGAGCAGTACTTC. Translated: CASPGGAYEQYF.

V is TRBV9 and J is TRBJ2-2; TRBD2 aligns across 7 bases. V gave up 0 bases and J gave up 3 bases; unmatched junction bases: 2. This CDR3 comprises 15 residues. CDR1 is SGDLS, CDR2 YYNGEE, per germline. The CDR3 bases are TGTGCCAGCAGCGTAGAGGGAGGGTACACCGGGGAGCTGTTTTTT. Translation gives CASSVEGGYTGELFF.

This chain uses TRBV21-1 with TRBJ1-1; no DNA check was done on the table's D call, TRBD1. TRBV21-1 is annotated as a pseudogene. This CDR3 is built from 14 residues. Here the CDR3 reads CASSGRDRGPWAFF. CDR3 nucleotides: TGTGCCAGCAGCGGCCGGGACAGGGGCCCGTGGGCTTTCTTT.

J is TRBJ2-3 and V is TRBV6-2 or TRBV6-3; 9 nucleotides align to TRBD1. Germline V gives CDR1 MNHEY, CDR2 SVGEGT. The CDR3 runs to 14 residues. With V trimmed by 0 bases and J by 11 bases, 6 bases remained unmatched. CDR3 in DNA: TGTGCCAGCAGTTACTCCACGACAGGGGGTAGGCAGTATTTT. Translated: CASSYSTTGGRQYF.

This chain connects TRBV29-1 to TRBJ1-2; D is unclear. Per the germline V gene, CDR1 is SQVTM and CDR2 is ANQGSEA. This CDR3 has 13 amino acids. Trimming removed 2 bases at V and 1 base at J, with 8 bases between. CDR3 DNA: TGCAGCGTTGAAAGGCGCATTAACTATGGCTACACCTTC. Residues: CSVERRINYGYTF. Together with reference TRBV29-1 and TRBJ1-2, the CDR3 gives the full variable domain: SAVISQKPSRDICQRGTSLTIQCQVDSQVTMMFWYRQQPGQSLTLIATANQGSEATYESGFVIDKFPISRPNLTFSTLTVSNMSPEDSSIYLCSVERRINYGYTFGSGTRLTVV.

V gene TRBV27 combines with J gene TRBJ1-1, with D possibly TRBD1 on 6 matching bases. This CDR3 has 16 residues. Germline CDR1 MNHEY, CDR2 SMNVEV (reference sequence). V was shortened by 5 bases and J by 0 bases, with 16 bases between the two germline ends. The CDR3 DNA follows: TGTGCCAGCAGTCCAGGGGCAGGGATCATGAACACTGAAGCTTTCTTT. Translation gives CASSPGAGIMNTEAFF.

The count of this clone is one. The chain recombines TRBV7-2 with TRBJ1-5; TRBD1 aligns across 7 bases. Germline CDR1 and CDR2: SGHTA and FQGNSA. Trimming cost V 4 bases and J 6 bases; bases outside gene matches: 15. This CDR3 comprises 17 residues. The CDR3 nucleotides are TGTGCCAGCAGCTCATTTCGACAGGGTGGTAATAGTCAGCCCCAGCATTTT. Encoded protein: CASSSFRQGGNSQPQHF.

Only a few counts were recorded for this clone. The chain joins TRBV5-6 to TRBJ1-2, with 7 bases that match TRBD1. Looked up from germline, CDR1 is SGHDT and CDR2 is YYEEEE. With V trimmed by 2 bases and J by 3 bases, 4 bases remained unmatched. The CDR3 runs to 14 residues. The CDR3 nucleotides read TGTGCCAGCAGCTTCACAGGGGCGGACTATGGCTACACCTTC. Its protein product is CASSFTGADYGYTF.

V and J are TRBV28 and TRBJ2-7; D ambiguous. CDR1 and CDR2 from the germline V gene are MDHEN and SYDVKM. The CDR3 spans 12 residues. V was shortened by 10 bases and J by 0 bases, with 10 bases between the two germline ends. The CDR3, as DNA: TGTGCCACCCTGAGAGGCTCCTACGAGCAGTACTTC. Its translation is CATLRGSYEQYF.

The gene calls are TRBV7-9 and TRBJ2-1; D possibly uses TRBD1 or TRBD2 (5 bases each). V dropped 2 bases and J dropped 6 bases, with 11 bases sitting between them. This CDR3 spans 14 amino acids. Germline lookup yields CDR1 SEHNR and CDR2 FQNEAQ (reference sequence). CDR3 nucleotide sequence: TGTGCCAGCAGCTTACGTGGGGCGGGCAATGAGCAGTTCTTC. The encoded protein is CASSLRGAGNEQFF. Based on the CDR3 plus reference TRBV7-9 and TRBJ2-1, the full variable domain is DTGVSQNPRHKITKRGQNVTFRCDPISEHNRLYWYRQTLGQGPEFLTYFQNEAQLEKSRLLSDRFSAERPKGSFSTLEIQRTEQGDSAMYLCASSLRGAGNEQFFGPGTRLTVL.

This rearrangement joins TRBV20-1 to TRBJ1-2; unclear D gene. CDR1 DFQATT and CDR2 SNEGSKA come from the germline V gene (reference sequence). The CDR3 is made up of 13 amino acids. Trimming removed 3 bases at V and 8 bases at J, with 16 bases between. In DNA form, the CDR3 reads TGCAGTGCTAGTCCCAGAATGGATACGGGCTACACCTTC. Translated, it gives CSASPRMDTGYTF.

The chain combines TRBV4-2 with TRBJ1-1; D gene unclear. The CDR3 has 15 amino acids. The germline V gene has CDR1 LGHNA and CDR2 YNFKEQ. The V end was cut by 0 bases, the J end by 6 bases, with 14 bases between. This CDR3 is CASSQDLGGVSEAFF. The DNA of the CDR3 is TGTGCCAGCAGCCAAGATTTGGGAGGTGTATCTGAAGCTTTCTTT.

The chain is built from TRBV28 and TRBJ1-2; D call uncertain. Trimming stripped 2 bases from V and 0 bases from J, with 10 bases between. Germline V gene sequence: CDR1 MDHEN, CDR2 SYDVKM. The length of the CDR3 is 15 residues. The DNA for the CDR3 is TGTGCCAGCAGTTTAAGATCCCGAGCTAACTATGGCTACACCTTC. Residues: CASSLRSRANYGYTF.

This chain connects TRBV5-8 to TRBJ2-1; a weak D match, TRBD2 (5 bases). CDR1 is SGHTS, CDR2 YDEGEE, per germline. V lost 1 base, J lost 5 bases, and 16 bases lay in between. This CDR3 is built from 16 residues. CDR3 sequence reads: CASSLWGVSPHNEQFF. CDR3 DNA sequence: TGTGCCAGCAGCTTGTGGGGAGTCTCCCCACACAATGAGCAGTTCTTC. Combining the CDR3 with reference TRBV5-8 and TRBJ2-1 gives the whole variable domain EAGVTQSPTHLIKTRGQQATLRCSPISGHTSVYWYQQALGLGLQFLLWYDEGEERNRGNFPPRFSGRQFPNYSSELNVNALELEDSALYLCASSLWGVSPHNEQFFGPGTRLTVL.

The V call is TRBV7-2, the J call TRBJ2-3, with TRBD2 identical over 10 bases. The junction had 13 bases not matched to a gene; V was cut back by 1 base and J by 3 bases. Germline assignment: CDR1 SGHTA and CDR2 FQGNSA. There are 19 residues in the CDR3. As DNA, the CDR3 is TGTGCCAGCAGCTTAGGGTTGGGGCTAGCGGGGGTCTCTACAGATACGCAGTATTTT. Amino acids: CASSLGLGLAGVSTDTQYF.

CDR3 DNA sequence: TGTGCCACCAGTGATTTGGGTACTAGCGGGATTCCCAATGAGCAGTTCTTC. Protein: CATSDLGTSGIPNEQFF. The chain is built from TRBV24-1 and TRBJ2-1, with TRBD2 matching 10 bases. The CDR3 has 17 amino acids. The V gene's germline CDR1 is KGHDR and CDR2 SFDVKD. The trim removed 0 bases at V and 6 bases at J, leaving 7 bases unmatched.